The source of this T cell receptor beta chain is a study of blood T cells in healthy people across ages. It was with a sample-barcoded 5' primer and a J-beta primer mix that a second PCR of roughly 7 to 12 cycles was run. TCRdb ran MiXCR on the 5' RACE reads and lists one entry per CDR3 protein. The table records 800,000 to 950,000 distinct CDR3 sequences, roughly 40% of them present only once. This clonotype was counted many times. The source material was blood. The clonotype originates from a man between 18 and 29 years old in good health.

CDR3 loop: CSARGPGLGGYEQYF. CDR3 bases: TGCAGTGCTAGAGGACCGGGACTAGGAGGTTACGAGCAGTACTTC. The chain uses TRBV20-1 and TRBJ2-7; 8 nucleotides agree with TRBD2. In germline, CDR1 is DFQATT, CDR2 SNEGSKA (reference sequence). The CDR3 consists of 15 residues. Trimming took 1 base from V and 4 from J; bases not matched to a gene: 9.